The rows below give T cell receptor beta chains drawn from one sample of a study of CD8 T cells in Susac syndrome. Using its own MiXCR run on the immunoSEQ multiplex PCR reads, TCRdb lists one record per CDR3 protein. The data hold roughly 120,000 distinct CDR3 sequences, with approximately 95% observed a single time. The sample comprised CD8+ T cells from PBMCs. The receptors shown here come from a human donor with multiple sclerosis. Both conserved end residues are part of each CDR3. The D gene is left open where the match is weak. Not all rows give a size; the values are once, few, many and, for expanded clones, a class.

J gene,clone size,V gene,D gene,CDR3 protein,CDR3 DNA
TRBJ1-5,.,TRBV12-3/TRBV12-4,.,CASSFSPSNQPQHF,TGTGCCAGCAGTTTTAGTCCTAGCAATCAGCCCCAGCATTTT
TRBJ2-5,.,TRBV27,.,CASSRFGGEQETQYF,TGTGCCAGCAGTCGTTTTGGCGGGGAACAAGAGACCCAGTACTTC
TRBJ2-5,.,TRBV14,.,CASSQGWVSSGETQYF,TGTGCCAGCAGCCAAGGGTGGGTCTCATCGGGAGAGACCCAGTACTTC
TRBJ1-2,once,TRBV5-4,TRBD1,CASADWDRGREGYTF,TGTGCCAGCGCTGACTGGGACAGGGGGCGCGAGGGCTACACCTTC
TRBJ2-3,.,TRBV20-1,TRBD2,CSASHSGDTDTQYF,TGCAGTGCTAGCCACAGCGGGGACACAGATACGCAGTATTTT
TRBJ1-2,.,TRBV18,TRBD1,CASSANGDRGNYGYTF,TGTGCCAGCTCCGCGAATGGGGACAGGGGCAACTATGGCTACACCTTC
TRBJ2-5,.,TRBV7-8,TRBD2,CASSLRGAQTDF,TGTGCCAGCAGCCTGCGGGGGGCCCAGACGGACTTC
TRBJ1-2,.,TRBV9,.,CASSPRGGYTF,TGTGCCAGCAGCCCCCGAGGGGGCTACACCTTC
TRBJ2-5,.,TRBV27,.,CASSFGVRETQYF,TGTGCCAGCAGTTTTGGGGTGCGAGAGACCCAGTACTTC
TRBJ2-3,.,TRBV13,.,CASSTPDSSSTDTQYF,TGTGCCAGCAGCACCCCCGACAGCAGTAGCACAGATACGCAGTATTTT
TRBJ2-7,.,TRBV5-1,TRBD1,CASTPWTGAYEQYF,TGCGCCAGCACGCCCTGGACAGGCGCCTACGAGCAGTACTTC
TRBJ2-5,.,TRBV27,TRBD1,CASSTQGRETQYF,TGTGCCAGCAGCACACAGGGGCGGGAGACCCAGTACTTC
TRBJ2-1,once,TRBV6-2/TRBV6-3,.,CASTTGYNEQFF,TGTGCCAGCACCACCGGTTACAATGAGCAGTTCTTC
TRBJ1-1,.,TRBV4-1,TRBD1,CASSQGQGTEAFF,TGCGCCAGCAGCCAAGGACAGGGCACTGAAGCTTTCTTT
TRBJ2-2,.,TRBV9,.,CASTGGPTGELFF,TGTGCCAGCACGGGGGGCCCCACCGGGGAGCTGTTTTTT
TRBJ2-3,.,TRBV7-9,TRBD2,CASSFGLADSTDTQYF,TGTGCCAGCAGCTTTGGACTAGCGGACAGCACAGATACGCAGTATTTT
TRBJ2-7,.,TRBV15,TRBD1,CATSPIGQGMTYEQYF,TGTGCCACCAGCCCCATCGGACAGGGGATGACCTACGAGCAGTACTTC
TRBJ2-1,.,TRBV4-1,.,CASSQDRGTTGVF,TGCGCCAGCAGCCAAGATCGCGGGACAACGGGGGTCTTC